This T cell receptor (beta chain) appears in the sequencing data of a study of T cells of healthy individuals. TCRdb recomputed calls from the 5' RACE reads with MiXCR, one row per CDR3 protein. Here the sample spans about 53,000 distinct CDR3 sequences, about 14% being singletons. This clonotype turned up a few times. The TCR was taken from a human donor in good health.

The chain's CDR3 is CASSLPGLAGEFF. In nucleotides, the CDR3 is TGTGCCAGCAGTTTACCGGGACTAGCGGGGGAGTTCTTC. The V call is TRBV27, the J call TRBJ2-1, with TRBD2 matching over 14 bases. V lost 2 bases and J lost 14; bases outside the gene matches: 2. From germline, CDR1 is MNHEY and CDR2 SMNVEV (reference sequence). The CDR3 sequence is 13 residues long.